A single sample gave rise to the 29 T cell receptor beta chains below, sequenced in a study of blood T cells in healthy people across ages. The authors ran a second PCR of 7 to 11 cycles using a sample-barcoded 5' primer and a J-beta primer mix. TCRdb independently ran MiXCR on the 5' RACE reads; one entry per CDR3 protein. The sample includes 1.5 million to 2 million distinct CDR3 sequences, roughly 30% seen only once; the top ten take less than 9.5%. The specimen was blood. The source of these receptors is a woman aged 25 to 45 in good health.

This clonotype was detected ten times or more. The chain links TRBV24-1 to TRBJ2-1; D may be TRBD1 (6 bases). Germline CDR1 KGHDR, CDR2 SFDVKD. This CDR3 is 15 amino acids long. The V end lost 1 base, the J end lost 5 bases, and 11 bases lay between the germline ends. The CDR3 is CATSDLATGNNEQFF. The CDR3 DNA is TGTGCCACCAGTGATTTAGCGACAGGTAACAATGAGCAGTTCTTC.

J is TRBJ2-5 and V is TRBV12-3 or TRBV12-4; TRBD1 might be the D (6 bases). V was trimmed by 8 bases and J by 5 bases, leaving 15 bases between them. This CDR3 has 13 residues. CDR3 protein: CASGKQGTETQYF. DNA of the CDR3: TGTGCCAGCGGCAAACAGGGAACGGAGACCCAGTACTTC.

CDR3 bases: TGTGCCAGCAGCTATACAGGGGAAGGGTACACTGAAGCTTTCTTT. Its protein is CASSYTGEGYTEAFF. The chain links TRBV7-6 to TRBJ1-1; 7 nucleotides match TRBD1. Trimming at V came to 4 bases and at J to 3 bases, leaving 8 bases not matched to a gene. The CDR3 runs to 15 residues. Germline CDR1 is SGHVS and CDR2 is FNYEAQ.

In this sample, this clonotype turned up many times. The genes are TRBV20-1 and TRBJ2-7; no firm D call. Germline V CDR1 and CDR2: DFQATT, SNEGSKA (reference sequence). The V and J ends lost 6 bases and 6 bases respectively, with 12 bases between them. The length of the CDR3 is 11 residues. In DNA form, the CDR3 reads TGCAGTGCCAGGACCCGATCCGAGCAGTACTTC. As protein: CSARTRSEQYF.

The chain carries TRBV7-6 and TRBJ2-7; D unresolved. This CDR3 has 13 residues. The V and J ends lost 5 bases and 2 bases respectively, with 10 bases between them. CDR1 is SGHVS and CDR2 is FNYEAQ in the germline V gene. The DNA of the CDR3 is TGTGCCAGCAGCCTGGAGATAACCTACGAGCAGTACTTC. Protein: CASSLEITYEQYF.

This chain links TRBV20-1 with TRBJ1-6; perhaps TRBD1 as D (5 bases). The CDR3 runs 16 residues. Per germline, CDR1 DFQATT and CDR2 SNEGSKA (reference sequence). V was pared by 1 base and J by 3 bases, with 13 bases between. DNA for the CDR3: TGCAGTGCTAGAGGGCGGGACGGCTTCTATAATTCACCCCTCCACTTT. Protein product: CSARGRDGFYNSPLHF.

This clonotype was detected a few times. The chain joins TRBV12-3 or TRBV12-4 to TRBJ1-2, with 8 bases lining up with TRBD1. V shed 7 bases and J 4 bases; nucleotides not matched to a gene: 11. The CDR3 runs 15 residues. The DNA for the CDR3 is TGTGCCAGCACCCTCGGACAGGGAAGGGTCTATGGCTACACCTTC. It encodes CASTLGQGRVYGYTF.

The table lists this clonotype with a few counts. The gene calls are TRBV2 and TRBJ2-7; no definite D call. The V gene's germline CDR1 is SNHLY and CDR2 FYNNEI. V was clipped by 4 bases and J by 0 bases, with 10 bases between them. The CDR3 consists of 14 residues. The DNA of the CDR3 is TGTGCCAGCAGTGGGGAAACCAGCTCCTACGAGCAGTACTTC. This encodes CASSGETSSYEQYF.

The rearrangement uses TRBV20-1 and TRBJ2-1, with 14 bases aligning to TRBD2. In germline, CDR1 is DFQATT, CDR2 SNEGSKA (reference sequence). V shed 5 bases, J shed 0 bases, and the junction held 0 bases outside the gene matches. This CDR3 is built from 15 residues. The CDR3 region is CSAGTSGGSYNEQFF. Written as DNA, the CDR3 is TGCAGTGCTGGGACTAGCGGGGGCTCCTACAATGAGCAGTTCTTC.

There are a few counts of this clonotype. The chain recombines TRBV29-1 with TRBJ1-2, with a tentative D call TRBD1 (5 bases). V dropped 7 bases and J dropped 2 bases, with 14 bases sitting between them. Per the germline V gene, CDR1 is SQVTM and CDR2 is ANQGSEA. This CDR3 region has 13 residues. CDR3 in amino acids: CSALPGTNYGYTF. CDR3 DNA: TGCAGCGCCCTCCCCGGGACCAACTATGGCTACACCTTC.

This clonotype was detected a few times. This chain connects TRBV6-5 to TRBJ2-2, with D uncertain. V was pared by 3 bases and J by 1 base, with 3 bases between. The CDR3 runs 13 residues. From germline, CDR1 is MNHEY and CDR2 SVGAGI. In DNA form, the CDR3 reads TGTGCCAGCAGTTATAAGAACACCGGGGAGCTGTTTTTT. Residues: CASSYKNTGELFF.

This clonotype was detected a few times. The gene calls are TRBV28 and TRBJ1-5, with no clear D. This CDR3 has 16 amino acids. V dropped 2 bases and J dropped 4 bases, with 15 bases sitting between them. Germline-derived CDR1 and CDR2 are MDHEN and SYDVKM. CDR3 in DNA: TGTGCCAGCAGTTTACCTCGACCGGGTGGTAATCAGCCCCAGCATTTT. Its translation: CASSLPRPGGNQPQHF.

The V call is TRBV4-1, the J call TRBJ2-7, with 7 bases fitting TRBD1. The CDR3 loop spans 14 amino acids. Trimming cost V 1 base and J 2 bases; bases outside gene matches: 2. The germline V gene has CDR1 MGHRA and CDR2 YSYEKL. The CDR3 region is CASSQVTGAYEQYF. As DNA, the CDR3 is TGCGCCAGCAGCCAAGTAACAGGGGCCTACGAGCAGTACTTC.

In this sample, this clonotype turned up many times. The chain uses TRBV24-1 and TRBJ2-1; 7 positions match TRBD1. The CDR3 covers 12 residues. Unmatched junction bases numbered 5, after V lost 11 bases and J lost 5 bases. The germline V gene has CDR1 KGHDR and CDR2 SFDVKD. The CDR3 spells CAIGQDHNEQFF. The CDR3 DNA is TGTGCCATCGGACAGGACCACAATGAGCAGTTCTTC.

This sequence joins TRBV3-1 and TRBJ2-5; possible D gene TRBD1, 5 bases. Germline loops: CDR1 LGHDT, CDR2 YNNKEL (reference sequence). The CDR3 has 15 amino acids. V lost 0 bases, J lost 2 bases, and 10 bases lay in between. CDR3 bases: TGTGCCAGCAGCCAAGATTTTCAGGGTCAAGAGACCCAGTACTTC. It translates to CASSQDFQGQETQYF.

The V call is TRBV20-1, the J call TRBJ2-3, with no clear D. Per germline, CDR1 DFQATT and CDR2 SNEGSKA (reference sequence). Trimming took off 4 bases at V and 5 bases at J, with 16 bases between the two ends. CDR3 length equals 14 residues. The CDR3 DNA reads TGCAGTGCTATAGTCTTGATAATCAGAGATACGCAGTATTTT. This encodes CSAIVLIIRDTQYF.

The gene calls are TRBV3-1 and TRBJ2-1; D is undetermined. The V end lost 1 base, the J end lost 8 bases, and 6 bases lay between the germline ends. The CDR3 length is 12 residues. Germline-derived CDR1 and CDR2 are LGHDT and YNNKEL (reference sequence). CDR3 sequence: CASSQGLDEQFF. CDR3 DNA: TGTGCCAGCAGCCAAGGTCTCGATGAGCAGTTCTTC.

A word on this clonotype: At one of its ends the junction is not consistent with the germline gene, which may arise from a read error. The chain links TRBV12-3 or TRBV12-4 to TRBJ2-7, with D perhaps given as TRBD1 or TRBD2 (5 bases each). There are 13 residues in the CDR3. The CDR3 DNA follows: TGTGTCAGCATCCGGGACGGGACCTACGAGCAGTACTTC. The encoded protein is CVSIRDGTYEQYF.

The genes are TRBV21-1 and TRBJ2-7; the table's D call, TRBD2, has no DNA check behind it. TRBV21-1 is a pseudogene locus. The CDR3 loop spans 18 amino acids. CDR3 sequence (DNA): TGTGCCAGCAGCACCCTAGGGGTTGGAAGGGGCCCCTCCTACGAGCAGTACTTC. It translates to CASSTLGVGRGPSYEQYF.

The gene calls are TRBV5-1 and TRBJ2-5, with 8 bases that match TRBD2. The J call may be mistaken, given a closer DNA end match to TRBJ2-7. The CDR3 totals 15 residues. Looked up from germline, CDR1 is SGHRS and CDR2 is YFSETQ. CDR3 loop: CASSLWGREGSEQYF. In nucleotides, the CDR3 is TGCGCCAGCAGCTTGTGGGGTCGGGAGGGGAGCGAGCAGTACTTC.

The table lists this clonotype with a count of one. A read error is possible here, since a much larger clone lies one base away. The chain uses TRBV6-1 and TRBJ2-4; D is tentatively TRBD1 or TRBD2 (5 bases each). Deletions cut 7 bases from V and 9 bases from J, with 13 bases between. CDR3 length: 12 residues. Germline CDR1 reads MNHNS; CDR2 reads SASEGT. The CDR3 region is CASTPWDGIQYF. CDR3 DNA: TGTGCCAGCACACCCTGGGACGGCATTCAGTACTTC.

This clonotype was found many times. The V gene is TRBV20-1, the J gene TRBJ2-1, with unresolved D. There are 14 residues in the CDR3. With 0 bases removed from V and 7 bases from J, the gap between germline ends came to 13 bases. CDR1 is DFQATT and CDR2 is SNEGSKA in the germline V gene (reference sequence). DNA of the CDR3: TGCAGTGCTAGAGATCCCGCCAAGGGTAATGAGCAGTTCTTC. It codes for CSARDPAKGNEQFF.

This clonotype was detected a few times. The chain employs TRBV20-1 and TRBJ2-7; 9 bases agree with TRBD1. Germline loops: CDR1 DFQATT, CDR2 SNEGSKA (reference sequence). Trimming removed 3 bases from V and 3 bases from J; junction bases left unmatched: 6. This CDR3 has 14 amino acids. CDR3 region: CSASVLTGGYEQYF. The CDR3 bases are TGCAGTGCTAGCGTTTTGACAGGGGGCTACGAGCAGTACTTC.

This chain links TRBV7-6 with TRBJ1-1, with TRBD1 identical over 8 bases. Per the germline V gene, CDR1 is SGHVS and CDR2 is FNYEAQ. The CDR3 is 18 amino acids. The J segment lost 0 bases and the V segment lost 0 bases, leaving 9 bases of the junction unmatched. The CDR3 loop reads CASSLAPGQALMNTEAFF. CDR3 nucleotide sequence: TGTGCCAGCAGCTTAGCCCCGGGACAGGCCTTGATGAACACTGAAGCTTTCTTT.

This clonotype has more than one count but fewer than ten. The chain links TRBV11-2 to TRBJ2-3; tentatively, D is TRBD1 (6 bases). The CDR3 contains 17 residues. Per the germline V gene, CDR1 is SGHAT and CDR2 is FQNNGV. V was cut by 4 bases and J by 0 bases, with 17 bases left in between. The CDR3 here is CASSSRLWGPSTDTQYF. The CDR3 DNA reads TGTGCCAGCAGCTCCCGATTGTGGGGGCCTAGCACAGATACGCAGTATTTT. Full variable domain (missing parts from reference TRBV11-2 and TRBJ2-3): EAGVAQSPRYKIIEKRQSVAFWCNPISGHATLYWYQQILGQGPKLLIQFQNNGVVDDSQLPKDRFSAERLKGVDSTLKIQPAKLEDSAVYLCASSSRLWGPSTDTQYFGPGTRLTVL.

This clonotype was found many times. The V call is TRBV7-6, the J call TRBJ2-7; D is tentatively TRBD1 or TRBD2 (5 bases each). V lost 5 bases and J lost 2, with 22 bases in between. CDR1 is SGHVS and CDR2 is FNYEAQ in the germline V gene. The CDR3 runs to 17 residues. The CDR3 nucleotides are TGTGCCAGCAGCGTATCCGGGACCGCCGACTCAGCCTACGAGCAGTACTTC. This encodes CASSVSGTADSAYEQYF.

The chain has TRBV12-3 or TRBV12-4 and TRBJ1-5; TRBD1 matches 7 bases. With 6 bases clipped from V and 4 bases from J, the junction kept 6 bases outside the gene matches. CDR3 length equals 14 residues. CDR3 sequence (DNA): TGTGCCAGCAGAAAACAGGGGCGGAATCAGCCCCAGCATTTT. Protein sequence: CASRKQGRNQPQHF.

This clonotype has ten or more counts. This rearrangement joins TRBV28 to TRBJ2-4; 7 bases match TRBD1. Germline CDR1 reads MDHEN; CDR2 reads SYDVKM. This CDR3 spans 13 amino acids. The J segment lost 8 bases and the V segment lost 6 bases, leaving 7 bases of the junction unmatched. In DNA, the CDR3 is TGTGCCAGCAGGCTCGACAGGGTGGACATTCAGTACTTC. Translating gives CASRLDRVDIQYF.

This clonotype was recorded a few times. The chain joins TRBV20-1 to TRBJ1-6, with TRBD1 matching 7 bases. Germline-derived CDR1 and CDR2 are DFQATT and SNEGSKA (reference sequence). The CDR3 contains 15 residues. V lost 0 bases, J lost 7 bases, and 6 bases stayed unmatched. Here the CDR3 DNA reads TGCAGTGCTAGAGATAAGGGGGCCCTGAATTCACCCCTCCACTTT. Amino acids: CSARDKGALNSPLHF.